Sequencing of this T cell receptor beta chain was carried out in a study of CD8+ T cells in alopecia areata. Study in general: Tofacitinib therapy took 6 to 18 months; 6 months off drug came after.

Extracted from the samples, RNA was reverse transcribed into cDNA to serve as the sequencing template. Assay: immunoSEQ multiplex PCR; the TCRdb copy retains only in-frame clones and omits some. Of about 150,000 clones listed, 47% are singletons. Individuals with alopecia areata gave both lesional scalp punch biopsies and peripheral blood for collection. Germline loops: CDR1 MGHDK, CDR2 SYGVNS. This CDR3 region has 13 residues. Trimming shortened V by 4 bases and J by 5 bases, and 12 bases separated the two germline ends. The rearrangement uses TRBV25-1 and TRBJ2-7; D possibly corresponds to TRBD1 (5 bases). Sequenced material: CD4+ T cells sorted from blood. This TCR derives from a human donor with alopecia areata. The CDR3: CASSGAGPDEQYF. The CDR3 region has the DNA TGTGCCAGCAGTGGTGCAGGGCCCGACGAGCAGTACTTC.